This T cell receptor beta chain derives from a study of cytomegalovirus exposure and HLA in healthy donors. Study-wide results and limits: The authors reported that TCR beta sequences could predict HLA-A and HLA-B alleles. These predictions were accurate for most subjects in the first cohort. The study labeled 150 to 200 TCR beta chains cytomegalovirus-associated. Analysis was carried out at a later point, and it linked a missense DCLRE1C variant to TCR beta V- and J-gene trimming. Productive status was seen about 90% or about 30% of the time for most TCR beta V segments in an earlier analysis.

It was with 60 Vbeta and 13 Jbeta primers that the PCR ran. Sequencing used immunoSEQ multiplex PCR; TCRdb keeps in-frame clones, though not all of them. The sample has fewer than 150,000 clones, 78% seen once; the top ten hold less than 3.5%. Details on this clone: Its specificity is not known.

The CDR3 runs to 14 residues. J lost 8 bases, V lost 8 bases, and 9 bases had no gene match. Per germline, CDR1 ENHRY and CDR2 SYGVKD. This sequence joins TRBV10-3 and TRBJ2-1; TRBD2 matches at 10 bases. The sample was PBMCs. The source of this sequence is a male donor in good health and CMV-seronegative. In nucleotides, the CDR3 is TGTGCCATCGCCCGGACTAGCGGTACATATGAGCAGTTCTTC. Translating it yields CAIARTSGTYEQFF.